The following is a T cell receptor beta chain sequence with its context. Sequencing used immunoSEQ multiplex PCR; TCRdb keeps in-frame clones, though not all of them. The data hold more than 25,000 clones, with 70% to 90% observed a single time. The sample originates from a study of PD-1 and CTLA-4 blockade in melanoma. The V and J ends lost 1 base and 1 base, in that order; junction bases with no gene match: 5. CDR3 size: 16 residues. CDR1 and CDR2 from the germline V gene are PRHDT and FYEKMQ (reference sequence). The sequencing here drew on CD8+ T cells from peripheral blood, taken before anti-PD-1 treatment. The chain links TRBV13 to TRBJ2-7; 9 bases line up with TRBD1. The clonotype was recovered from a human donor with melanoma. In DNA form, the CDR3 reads TGTGCCAGCAGCTTAGACGGGGACAGGGCTTCCTACGAGCAGTACTTC. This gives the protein CASSLDGDRASYEQYF. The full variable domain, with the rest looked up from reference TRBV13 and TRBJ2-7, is AAGVIQSPRHLIKEKRETATLKCYPIPRHDTVYWYQQGPGQDPQFLISFYEKMQSDKGSIPDRFSAQQFSDYHSELNMSSLELGDSALYFCASSLDGDRASYEQYFGPGTRLTVT.